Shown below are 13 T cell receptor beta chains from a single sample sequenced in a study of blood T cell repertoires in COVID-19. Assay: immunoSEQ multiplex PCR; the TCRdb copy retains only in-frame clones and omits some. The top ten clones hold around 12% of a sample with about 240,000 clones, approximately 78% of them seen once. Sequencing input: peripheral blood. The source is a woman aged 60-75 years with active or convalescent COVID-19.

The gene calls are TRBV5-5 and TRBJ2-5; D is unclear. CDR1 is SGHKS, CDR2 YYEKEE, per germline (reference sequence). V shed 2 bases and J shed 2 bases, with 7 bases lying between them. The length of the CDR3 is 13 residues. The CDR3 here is CASSFSSQETQYF. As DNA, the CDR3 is TGTGCCAGCAGCTTCAGTTCACAAGAGACCCAGTACTTC. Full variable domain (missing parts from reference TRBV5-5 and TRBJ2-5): DAGVTQSPTHLIKTRGQQVTLRCSPISGHKSVSWYQQVLGQGPQFIFQYYEKEERGRGNFPDRFSARQFPNYSSELNVNALLLGDSALYLCASSFSSQETQYFGPGTRLLVL.

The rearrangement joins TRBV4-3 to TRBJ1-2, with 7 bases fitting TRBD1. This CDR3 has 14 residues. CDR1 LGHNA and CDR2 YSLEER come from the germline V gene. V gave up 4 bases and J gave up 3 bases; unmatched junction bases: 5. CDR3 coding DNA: TGCGCCAGCAGCCCAGGGGGGCAGTACTATGGCTACACCTTC. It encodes CASSPGGQYYGYTF.

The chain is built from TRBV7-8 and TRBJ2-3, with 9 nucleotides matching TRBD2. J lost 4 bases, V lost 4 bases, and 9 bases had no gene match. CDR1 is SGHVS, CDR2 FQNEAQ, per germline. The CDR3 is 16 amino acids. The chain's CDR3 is CASSYLGRGGPDTQYF. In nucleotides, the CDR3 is TGTGCCAGCAGCTATCTAGGGCGGGGGGGACCAGATACGCAGTATTTT.

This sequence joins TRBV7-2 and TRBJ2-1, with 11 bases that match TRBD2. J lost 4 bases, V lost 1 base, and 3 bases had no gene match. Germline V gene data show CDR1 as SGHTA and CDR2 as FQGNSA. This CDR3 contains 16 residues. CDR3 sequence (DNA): TGTGCCAGCAGCTTAGGGACTAGCGGGCTATACAATGAGCAGTTCTTC. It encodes CASSLGTSGLYNEQFF.

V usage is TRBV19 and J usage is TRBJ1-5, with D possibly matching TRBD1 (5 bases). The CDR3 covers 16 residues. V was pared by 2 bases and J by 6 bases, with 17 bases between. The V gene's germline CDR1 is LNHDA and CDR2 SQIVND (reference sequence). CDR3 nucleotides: TGTGCCAGTAGTATATCAGGGAATCTACAAGGTCAGCCCCAGCATTTT. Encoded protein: CASSISGNLQGQPQHF.

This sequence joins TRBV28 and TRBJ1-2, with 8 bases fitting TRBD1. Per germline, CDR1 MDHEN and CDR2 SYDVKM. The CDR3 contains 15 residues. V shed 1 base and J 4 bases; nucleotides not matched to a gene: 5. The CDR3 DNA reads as TGTGCCAGCAGTTTATCCAGGGGGCAAATCTATGGCTACACCTTC. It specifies CASSLSRGQIYGYTF.

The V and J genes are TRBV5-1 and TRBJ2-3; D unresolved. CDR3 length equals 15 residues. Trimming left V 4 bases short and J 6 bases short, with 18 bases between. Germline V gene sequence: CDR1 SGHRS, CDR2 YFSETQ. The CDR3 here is CASSLPLGESDTQYF. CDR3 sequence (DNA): TGCGCCAGCAGCCTCCCGCTCGGTGAATCCGATACGCAGTATTTT.

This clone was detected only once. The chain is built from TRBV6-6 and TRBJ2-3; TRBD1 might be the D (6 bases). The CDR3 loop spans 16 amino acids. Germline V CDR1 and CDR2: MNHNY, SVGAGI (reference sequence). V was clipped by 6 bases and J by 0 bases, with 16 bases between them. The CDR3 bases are TGTGCCAGCAGAACCCACAGGACAGCTAGCACAGATACGCAGTATTTT. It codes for CASRTHRTASTDTQYF.

The DNA of the CDR3 is TGTGCCAGCAGTCAAGGGACAGGGGGGGCCTACAATGAGCAGTTCTTC. Amino acid sequence: CASSQGTGGAYNEQFF. The chain couples TRBV27 to TRBJ2-1; 11 bases align to TRBD1. The ends lost 5 bases at V and 2 bases at J; junction bases unmatched: 5. Germline assignment: CDR1 MNHEY and CDR2 SMNVEV (reference sequence). The CDR3 is 16 amino acids.

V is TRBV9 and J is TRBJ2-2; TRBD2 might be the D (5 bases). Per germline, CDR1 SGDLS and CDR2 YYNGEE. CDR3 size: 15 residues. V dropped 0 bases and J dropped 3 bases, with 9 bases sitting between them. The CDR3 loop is CASSVGLLDTGELFF. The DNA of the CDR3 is TGTGCCAGCAGCGTAGGTCTACTAGACACCGGGGAGCTGTTTTTT.

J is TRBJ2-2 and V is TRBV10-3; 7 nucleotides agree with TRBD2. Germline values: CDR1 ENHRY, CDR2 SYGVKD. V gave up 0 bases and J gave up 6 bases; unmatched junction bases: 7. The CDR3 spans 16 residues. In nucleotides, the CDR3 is TGTGCCATCAGTGAGTCGAAGGCAGGGAGGGCCGGGGAGCTGTTTTTT. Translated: CAISESKAGRAGELFF.

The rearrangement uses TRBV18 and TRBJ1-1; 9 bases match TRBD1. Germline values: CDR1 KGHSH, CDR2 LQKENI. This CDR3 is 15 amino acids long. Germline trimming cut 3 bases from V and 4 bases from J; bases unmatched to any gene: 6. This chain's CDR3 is CASSPRTGESTEAFF. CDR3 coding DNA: TGTGCCAGCTCACCCCGGACAGGGGAGAGCACTGAAGCTTTCTTT.

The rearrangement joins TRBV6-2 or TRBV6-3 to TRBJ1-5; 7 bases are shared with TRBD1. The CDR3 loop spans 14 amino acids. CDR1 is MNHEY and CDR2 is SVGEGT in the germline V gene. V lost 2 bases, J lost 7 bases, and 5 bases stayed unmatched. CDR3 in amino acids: CASSYAAGGQPQHF. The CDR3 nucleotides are TGTGCCAGCAGTTACGCGGCAGGGGGACAGCCCCAGCATTTT.